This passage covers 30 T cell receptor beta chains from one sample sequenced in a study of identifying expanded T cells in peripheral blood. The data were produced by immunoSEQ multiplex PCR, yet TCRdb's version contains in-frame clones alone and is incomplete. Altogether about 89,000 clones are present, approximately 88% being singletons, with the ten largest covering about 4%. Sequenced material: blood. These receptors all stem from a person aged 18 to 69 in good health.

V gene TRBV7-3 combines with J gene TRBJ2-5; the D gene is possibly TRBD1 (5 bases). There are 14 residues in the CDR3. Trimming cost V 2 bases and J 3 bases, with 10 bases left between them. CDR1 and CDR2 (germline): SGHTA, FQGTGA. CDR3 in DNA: TGTGCCAGCAGCTTATCTCCAGGGAAAGAGACCCAGTACTTC. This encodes CASSLSPGKETQYF.

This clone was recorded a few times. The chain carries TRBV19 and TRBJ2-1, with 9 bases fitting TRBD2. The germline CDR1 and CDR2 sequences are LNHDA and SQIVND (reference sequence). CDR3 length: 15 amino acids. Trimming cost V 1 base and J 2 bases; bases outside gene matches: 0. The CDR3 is CASSIGLAAYNEQFF. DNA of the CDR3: TGTGCCAGTAGTATAGGACTAGCGGCCTACAATGAGCAGTTCTTC.

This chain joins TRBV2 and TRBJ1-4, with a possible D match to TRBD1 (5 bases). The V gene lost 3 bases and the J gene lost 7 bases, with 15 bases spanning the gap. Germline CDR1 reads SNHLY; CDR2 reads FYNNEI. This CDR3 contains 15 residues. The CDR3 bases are TGTGCCAGCAGTGACTGGGGGAGCGGGACTGAAAAACTGTTTTTT. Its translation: CASSDWGSGTEKLFF.

As DNA, the CDR3 is TGCGCCAGCAGCCAAGAGGGACAGGGGTACGGTCAGCCCCAGCATTTT. Its protein product is CASSQEGQGYGQPQHF. This chain joins TRBV4-1 and TRBJ1-5; TRBD1 aligns across 10 bases. This CDR3 is 16 amino acids long. The V and J ends lost 0 bases and 6 bases, in that order; junction bases with no gene match: 5. Germline assignment: CDR1 MGHRA and CDR2 YSYEKL.

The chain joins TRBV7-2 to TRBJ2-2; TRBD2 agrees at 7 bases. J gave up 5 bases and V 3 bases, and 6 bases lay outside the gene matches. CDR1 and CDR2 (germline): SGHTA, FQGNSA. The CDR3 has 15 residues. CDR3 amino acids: CASSLRQGGTGELFF. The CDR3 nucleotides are TGTGCCAGCAGCTTGAGGCAGGGAGGGACCGGGGAGCTGTTTTTT.

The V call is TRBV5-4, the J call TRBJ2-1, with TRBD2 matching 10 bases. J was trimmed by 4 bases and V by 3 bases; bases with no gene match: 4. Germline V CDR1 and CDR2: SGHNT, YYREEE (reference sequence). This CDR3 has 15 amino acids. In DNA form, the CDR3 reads TGTGCCAGCAGCTCAGCGGGAGGGCTTTACAATGAGCAGTTCTTC. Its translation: CASSSAGGLYNEQFF.

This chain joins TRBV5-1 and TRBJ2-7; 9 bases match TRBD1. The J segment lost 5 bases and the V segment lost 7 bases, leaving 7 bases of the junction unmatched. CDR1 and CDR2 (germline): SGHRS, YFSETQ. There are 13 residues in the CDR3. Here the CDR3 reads CASGGQGLDEQYF. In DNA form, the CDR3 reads TGCGCCAGCGGGGGACAGGGATTGGACGAGCAGTACTTC.

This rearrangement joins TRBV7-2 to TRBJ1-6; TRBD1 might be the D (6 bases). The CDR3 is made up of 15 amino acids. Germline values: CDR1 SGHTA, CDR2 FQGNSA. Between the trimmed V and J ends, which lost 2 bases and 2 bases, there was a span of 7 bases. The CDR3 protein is CASSLRGAYNSPLHF. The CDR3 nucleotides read TGTGCCAGCAGCTTAAGGGGGGCCTATAATTCACCCCTCCACTTT.

In DNA, the CDR3 is TGTGCCAGCAGCAACAGGGAGCCAGATACGCAGTATTTT. This codes for CASSNREPDTQYF. The chain is built from TRBV2 and TRBJ2-3; possibly TRBD1 for D (6 bases). This CDR3 region has 13 residues. Germline V gives CDR1 SNHLY, CDR2 FYNNEI. Trimming cost V 6 bases and J 4 bases, with 11 bases left between them.

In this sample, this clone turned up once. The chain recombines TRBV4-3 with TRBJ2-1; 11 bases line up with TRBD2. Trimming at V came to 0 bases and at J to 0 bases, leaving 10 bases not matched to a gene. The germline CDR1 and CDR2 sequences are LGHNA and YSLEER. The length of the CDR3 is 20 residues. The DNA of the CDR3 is TGCGCCAGCAGCCAAGAGGTCGCTAGCGGGAGGCTAAGCTCCTACAATGAGCAGTTCTTC. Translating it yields CASSQEVASGRLSSYNEQFF.

The CDR3 nucleotides are TGTGCCAGCAGCTTAGGGGCTAGCAATGAGCAGTTCTTC. Translated: CASSLGASNEQFF. The V and J genes are TRBV7-6 and TRBJ2-1; D gene uncertain. CDR3 size: 13 residues. CDR1 SGHVS and CDR2 FNYEAQ come from the germline V gene. Between the trimmed V and J ends, which lost 1 base and 6 bases, there was a span of 7 bases.

The DNA for the CDR3 is TGTGCCAGCAGGAGGGACAGTAACACTGAAGCTTTCTTT. It specifies CASRRDSNTEAFF. V usage is TRBV6-4 and J usage is TRBJ1-1, with 7 bases aligning to TRBD1. The CDR3 is 13 residues long. Germline loops: CDR1 MRHNA, CDR2 SNTAGT. J was trimmed by 2 bases and V by 6 bases; bases with no gene match: 3.

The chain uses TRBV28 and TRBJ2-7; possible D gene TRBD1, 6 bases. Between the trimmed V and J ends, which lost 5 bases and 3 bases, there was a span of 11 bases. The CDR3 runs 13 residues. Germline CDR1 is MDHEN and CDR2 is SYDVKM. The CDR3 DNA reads TGTGCCAGCAGTCGTTCACAGGGCTACGAGCAGTACTTC. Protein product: CASSRSQGYEQYF.

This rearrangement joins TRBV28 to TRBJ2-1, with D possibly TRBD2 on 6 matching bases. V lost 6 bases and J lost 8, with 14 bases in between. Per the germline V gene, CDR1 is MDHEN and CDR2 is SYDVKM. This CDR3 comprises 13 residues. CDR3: CASREGPGDEQFF. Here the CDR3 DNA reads TGTGCCAGCAGGGAGGGGCCTGGCGATGAGCAGTTCTTC. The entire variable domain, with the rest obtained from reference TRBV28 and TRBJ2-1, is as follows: DVKVTQSSRYLVKRTGEKVFLECVQDMDHENMFWYRQDPGLGLRLIYFSYDVKMKEKGDIPEGYSVSREKKERFSLILESASTNQTSMYLCASREGPGDEQFFGPGTRLTVL.

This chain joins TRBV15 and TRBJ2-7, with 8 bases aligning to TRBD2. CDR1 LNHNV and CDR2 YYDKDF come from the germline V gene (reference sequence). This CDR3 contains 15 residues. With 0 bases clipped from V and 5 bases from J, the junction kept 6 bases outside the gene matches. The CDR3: CATSRDELAANEQYF. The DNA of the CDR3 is TGTGCCACCAGCAGAGATGAACTAGCGGCAAACGAGCAGTACTTC.

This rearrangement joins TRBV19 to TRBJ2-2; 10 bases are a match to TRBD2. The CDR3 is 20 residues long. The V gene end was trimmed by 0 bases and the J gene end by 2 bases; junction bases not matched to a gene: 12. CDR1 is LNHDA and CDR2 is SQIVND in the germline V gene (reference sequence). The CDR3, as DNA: TGTGCCAGTAGTATAGAGGGCGTAGCGGGGGGACTAGGAAACACCGGGGAGCTGTTTTTT. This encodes CASSIEGVAGGLGNTGELFF.

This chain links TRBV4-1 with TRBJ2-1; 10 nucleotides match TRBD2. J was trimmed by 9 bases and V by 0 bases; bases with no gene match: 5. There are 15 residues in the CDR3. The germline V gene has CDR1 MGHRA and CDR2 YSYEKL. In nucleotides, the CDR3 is TGCGCCAGCAGCCAAGAGGCAGCGGGAGGGCGTGAGCAGTTCTTC. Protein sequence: CASSQEAAGGREQFF.

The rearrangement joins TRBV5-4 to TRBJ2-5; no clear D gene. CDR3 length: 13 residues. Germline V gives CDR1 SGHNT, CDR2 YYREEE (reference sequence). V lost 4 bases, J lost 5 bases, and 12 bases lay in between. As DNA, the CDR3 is TGTGCCAGCAGCGCAGAAGGATGGGAGACCCAGTACTTC. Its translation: CASSAEGWETQYF.

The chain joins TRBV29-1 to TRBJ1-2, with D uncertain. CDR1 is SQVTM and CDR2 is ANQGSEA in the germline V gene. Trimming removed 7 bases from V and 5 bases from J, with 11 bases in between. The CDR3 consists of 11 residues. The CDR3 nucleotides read TGCAGCGAACGGACCTCATATGGCTACACCTTC. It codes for CSERTSYGYTF.

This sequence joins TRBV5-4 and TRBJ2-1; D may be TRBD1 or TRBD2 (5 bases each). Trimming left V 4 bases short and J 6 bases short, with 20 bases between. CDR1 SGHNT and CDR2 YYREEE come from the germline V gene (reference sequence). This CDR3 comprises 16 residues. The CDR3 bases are TGTGCCAGCAGCGACCTTGTGACGGGTGGGGGCAATGAGCAGTTCTTC. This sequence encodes CASSDLVTGGGNEQFF.

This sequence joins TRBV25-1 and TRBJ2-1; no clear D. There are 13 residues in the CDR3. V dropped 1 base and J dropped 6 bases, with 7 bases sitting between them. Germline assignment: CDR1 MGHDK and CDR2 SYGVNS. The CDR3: CASSEFSRNEQFF. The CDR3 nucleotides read TGTGCCAGCAGTGAATTTAGCCGCAATGAGCAGTTCTTC. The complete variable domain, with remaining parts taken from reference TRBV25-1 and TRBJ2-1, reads EADIYQTPRYLVIGTGKKITLECSQTMGHDKMYWYQQDPGMELHLIHYSYGVNSTEKGDLSSESTVSRIRTEHFPLTLESARPSHTSQYLCASSEFSRNEQFFGPGTRLTVL.

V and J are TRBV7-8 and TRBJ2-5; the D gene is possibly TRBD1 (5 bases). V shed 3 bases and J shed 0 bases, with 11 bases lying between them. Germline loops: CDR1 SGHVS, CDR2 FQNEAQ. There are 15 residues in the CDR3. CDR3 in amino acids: CASSFLRTHQETQYF. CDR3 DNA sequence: TGTGCCAGCAGCTTCCTCAGGACACACCAAGAGACCCAGTACTTC.

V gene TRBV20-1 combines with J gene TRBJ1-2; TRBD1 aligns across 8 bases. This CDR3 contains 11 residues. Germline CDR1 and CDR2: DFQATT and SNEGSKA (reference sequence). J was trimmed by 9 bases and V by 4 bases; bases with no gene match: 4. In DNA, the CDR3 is TGCAGTGCTACAGGACAGGGTAGCTACACCTTC. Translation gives CSATGQGSYTF.

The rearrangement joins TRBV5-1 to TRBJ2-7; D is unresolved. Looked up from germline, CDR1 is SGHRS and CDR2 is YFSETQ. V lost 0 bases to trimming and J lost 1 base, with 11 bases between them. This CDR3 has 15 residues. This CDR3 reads CASSLEPGTSYEQYF. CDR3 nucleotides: TGCGCCAGCAGCTTGGAGCCAGGCACGTCCTACGAGCAGTACTTC.

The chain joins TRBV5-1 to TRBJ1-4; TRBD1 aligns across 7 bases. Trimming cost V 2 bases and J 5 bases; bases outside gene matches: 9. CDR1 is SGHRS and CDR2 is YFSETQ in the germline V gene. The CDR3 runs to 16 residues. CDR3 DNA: TGCGCCAGCAGCTTCAACGGACAGGTTGGAAATGAAAAACTGTTTTTT. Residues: CASSFNGQVGNEKLFF.

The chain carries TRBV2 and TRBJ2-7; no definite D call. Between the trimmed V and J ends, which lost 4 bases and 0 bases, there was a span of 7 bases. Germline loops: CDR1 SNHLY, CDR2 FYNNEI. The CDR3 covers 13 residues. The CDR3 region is CASSANLSYEQYF. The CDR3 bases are TGTGCCAGCAGTGCGAACCTCTCCTACGAGCAGTACTTC. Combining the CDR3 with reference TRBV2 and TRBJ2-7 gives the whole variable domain EPEVTQTPSHQVTQMGQEVILRCVPISNHLYFYWYRQILGQKVEFLVSFYNNEISEKSEIFDDQFSVERPDGSNFTLKIRSTKLEDSAMYFCASSANLSYEQYFGPGTRLTVT.

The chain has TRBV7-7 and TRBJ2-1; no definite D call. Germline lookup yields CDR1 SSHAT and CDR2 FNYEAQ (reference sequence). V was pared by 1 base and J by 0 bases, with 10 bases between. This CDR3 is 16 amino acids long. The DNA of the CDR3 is TGTGCCAGCAGCTTAGTGGCGGCCACCTCCTACAATGAGCAGTTCTTC. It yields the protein CASSLVAATSYNEQFF. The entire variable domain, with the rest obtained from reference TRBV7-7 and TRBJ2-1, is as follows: GAGVSQSPRYKVTKRGQDVTLRCDPISSHATLYWYQQALGQGPEFLTYFNYEAQPDKSGLPSDRFSAERPEGSISTLTIQRTEQRDSAMYRCASSLVAATSYNEQFFGPGTRLTVL.

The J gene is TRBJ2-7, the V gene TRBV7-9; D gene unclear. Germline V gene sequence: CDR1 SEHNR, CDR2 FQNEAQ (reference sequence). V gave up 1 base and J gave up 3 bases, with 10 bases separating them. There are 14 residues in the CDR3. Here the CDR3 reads CASSLDGAIYEQYF. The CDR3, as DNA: TGTGCCAGCAGCTTAGACGGTGCCATCTACGAGCAGTACTTC.

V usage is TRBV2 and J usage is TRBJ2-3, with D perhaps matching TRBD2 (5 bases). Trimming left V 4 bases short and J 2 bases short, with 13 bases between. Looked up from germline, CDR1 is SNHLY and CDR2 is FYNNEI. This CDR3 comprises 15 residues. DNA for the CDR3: TGTGCCAGCAGTGTGGCCGGGAAAAACACAGATACGCAGTATTTT. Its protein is CASSVAGKNTDTQYF.

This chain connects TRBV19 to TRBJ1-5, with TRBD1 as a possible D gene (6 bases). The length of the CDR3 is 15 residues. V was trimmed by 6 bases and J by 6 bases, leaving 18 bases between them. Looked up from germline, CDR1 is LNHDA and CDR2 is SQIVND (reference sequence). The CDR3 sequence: CASSRDRMGSQPQHF. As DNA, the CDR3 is TGTGCCAGTAGCAGAGACAGGATGGGTAGTCAGCCCCAGCATTTT.